A selection of T cell receptor beta chains follows, all from one sample in a study of T cell repertoires in cytomegalovirus infection. These receptors are not linked to any known antigen. TCRdb reprocessed the reads via MiXCR and lists one record per CDR3 protein. Counted here are hundreds of thousands of distinct CDR3 sequences, more than 25% occurring once; the ten biggest clones make up over 13%. The specimen comprised cultured CD8+ T cells from PBMCs, sampled from culture after CMV antigen stimulation. The origin of the receptors is a human donor in good health (CMV status not recorded). Some clones in this sample may be carry-over from other donors' samples. CDR3s leave out the opening cysteine and the closing phenylalanine or tryptophan.

J,V,CDR3
TRBJ2-2,TRBV7-6,ASSLVVHGQSNTGELF
TRBJ2-7,TRBV12-5,ASGLDPGQGTRQY
TRBJ2-2,TRBV15,ATSSQETGKNTGELF
TRBJ2-7,TRBV4-2,ASSQVEQGVLQEQY
TRBJ1-1,TRBV7-9,ASSADRLSEAF
TRBJ1-5,TRBV6-1,ASTGTGSNQPQH
TRBJ2-7,TRBV2,ASTRTDDSQHEQY
TRBJ2-7,TRBV15,ATSREPYEQY
TRBJ1-1,TRBV12-3/TRBV12-4,ASVLTPGLSREAF
TRBJ1-4,TRBV5-1,ASSGTGLENEKLF
TRBJ2-1,TRBV19,ASSMDSSSYNEQF
TRBJ2-3,TRBV27,ASSFSSQGKGDTQY
TRBJ2-5,TRBV5-1,ASTPGASGRGETQY
TRBJ1-2,TRBV6-5,ASSYLMERDIYGYT
TRBJ2-4,TRBV7-9,ASSFSPGQGRNIQY
TRBJ1-1,TRBV6-1,ASDPSRGTVNTEAF
TRBJ2-6,TRBV9,ASSVASSSGGAGGTNVLT
TRBJ2-1,TRBV5-1,ASSLSRDQYNEQF
TRBJ1-2,TRBV20-1,SARDEQGGYT
TRBJ1-1,TRBV10-3,AISEKTGGSTEAF